One sample yielded the 14 T cell receptor beta chains listed below, sequenced in a study of cytomegalovirus exposure and HLA in healthy donors. The study ran its PCR with 60 Vbeta and 13 Jbeta primers. Using immunoSEQ multiplex PCR, the repertoire was profiled, and TCRdb retains in-frame clones only, with some absent. The sample spans some 83,000 clones; the ten largest clones claim approximately 1%. The material sequenced was PBMCs. The receptors shown here come from a woman aged 25 to 45 in good health and CMV-seronegative.

V is TRBV2 and J is TRBJ1-1; a weak D match, TRBD1 (6 bases). V lost 10 bases, J lost 0 bases, and 18 bases lay in between. The CDR3 spans 15 residues. From germline, CDR1 is SNHLY and CDR2 FYNNEI. The CDR3 region has the DNA TGTGCCACTCCGGGACATGAGGGCATGAACACTGAAGCTTTCTTT. It codes for CATPGHEGMNTEAFF.

The chain employs TRBV6-6 and TRBJ2-3; D remains unclear. The CDR3 consists of 16 residues. V was shortened by 0 bases and J by 2 bases, with 12 bases between the two germline ends. Germline CDR1 MNHNY, CDR2 SVGAGI (reference sequence). In DNA form, the CDR3 reads TGTGCCAGCAGTTACTCCCTTGAGTACCACACAGATACGCAGTATTTT. Translating it yields CASSYSLEYHTDTQYF.

The chain recombines TRBV23-1 with TRBJ1-2; D ambiguous. TRBV23-1 is given ORF status, its function remaining uncertain. The CDR3 is made up of 15 amino acids. V was shortened by 6 bases and J by 1 base, with 15 bases between the two germline ends. CDR3 in amino acids: CASSRGLPFNYGYTF. The CDR3 DNA reads as TGCGCCAGCAGCCGTGGACTGCCTTTTAACTATGGCTACACCTTC.

J is TRBJ1-5 and V is TRBV28; 8 bases fit TRBD1. The CDR3 is 16 residues long. Germline V gene sequence: CDR1 MDHEN, CDR2 SYDVKM. The J segment lost 6 bases and the V segment lost 5 bases, leaving 12 bases of the junction unmatched. This CDR3 is CASSRSRGQTGQPQHF. Written as DNA, the CDR3 is TGTGCCAGCAGTCGGTCCAGGGGGCAAACGGGTCAGCCCCAGCATTTT.

The chain uses TRBV20-1 and TRBJ1-3, with D hard to call. Trimming shortened V by 4 bases and J by 4 bases, and 5 bases separated the two germline ends. Germline CDR1 and CDR2: DFQATT and SNEGSKA (reference sequence). The CDR3 length is 11 residues. In nucleotides, the CDR3 is TGCAGTGCTATCGGGGGAAACACCATATATTTT. Translated: CSAIGGNTIYF.

The chain carries TRBV30 and TRBJ2-5, with 9 bases fitting TRBD2. The CDR3 consists of 12 residues. Trimming cost V 3 bases and J 5 bases; bases outside gene matches: 1. From germline, CDR1 is GTSNPN and CDR2 SVGIG (reference sequence). The CDR3 region has the DNA TGTGCCTGGAGGGCGGGGGGGGAGACCCAGTACTTC. This encodes CAWRAGGETQYF.

V is TRBV6-5 and J is TRBJ2-3; D call uncertain. From germline, CDR1 is MNHEY and CDR2 SVGAGI. This CDR3 has 12 amino acids. The ends were cut back, 4 bases at V and 0 bases at J, with 2 bases in the middle. Here the CDR3 reads CASSSSTDTQYF. The DNA of the CDR3 is TGTGCCAGCAGTTCTAGCACAGATACGCAGTATTTT.

V is TRBV5-1 and J is TRBJ2-1; 7 bases fit TRBD1. V shed 6 bases and J 6 bases; nucleotides not matched to a gene: 9. Germline V lookup: CDR1 SGHRS, CDR2 YFSETQ. This CDR3 spans 14 amino acids. The CDR3 here is CASKEAAGGNEQFF. The DNA of the CDR3 is TGCGCCAGCAAGGAGGCTGCAGGGGGCAATGAGCAGTTCTTC.

V and J are TRBV14 and TRBJ2-7; 7 nucleotides align to TRBD2. The ends lost 6 bases at V and 5 bases at J; junction bases unmatched: 10. Germline CDR1 is SGHDN and CDR2 is FVKESK. There are 14 residues in the CDR3. CDR3 DNA: TGTGCCAGCAGTTACAGCGGGAAGGGAAACGAGCAGTACTTC. Translation: CASSYSGKGNEQYF.

The rearrangement uses TRBV6-5 and TRBJ1-1; D uncertain. The CDR3 sequence is 12 residues long. In germline, CDR1 is MNHEY, CDR2 SVGAGI. V lost 6 bases, J lost 0 bases, and 5 bases lay in between. The CDR3 DNA sequence: TGTGCCAGCAGACGGTTGAACACTGAAGCTTTCTTT. It specifies CASRRLNTEAFF.

The V gene is TRBV6-1, the J gene TRBJ1-5; tentatively, D is TRBD1 (5 bases). Between the trimmed V and J ends, which lost 5 bases and 2 bases, there was a span of 10 bases. This CDR3 comprises 14 residues. CDR1 and CDR2 (germline): MNHNS, SASEGT. The CDR3 region has the DNA TGTGCCAGCAGTCGCAGGGTGGGCAATCAGCCCCAGCATTTT. Translated, it gives CASSRRVGNQPQHF.

The chain joins TRBV4-2 to TRBJ1-5; TRBD1 matches at 9 bases. The CDR3 consists of 20 residues. V trimming: 0 bases; J trimming: 5 bases; junction bases outside the gene matches: 17. Per germline, CDR1 LGHNA and CDR2 YNFKEQ. The CDR3: CASSQDHWQRTGADDQPQHF. The CDR3 region has the DNA TGTGCCAGCAGCCAAGATCATTGGCAAAGGACAGGGGCCGATGATCAGCCCCAGCATTTT.

The CDR3 DNA sequence: TGTGCCAGCTACACCTCATCTAGCGGGAGTACCAATGAGCAGTTCTTC. Amino acids: CASYTSSSGSTNEQFF. The chain couples TRBV18 to TRBJ2-1, with 10 positions matching TRBD2. CDR3 length: 16 residues. CDR1 and CDR2 from the germline V gene are KGHSH and LQKENI. J lost 6 bases, V lost 7 bases, and 12 bases had no gene match.

The chain uses TRBV4-2 and TRBJ2-2; TRBD2 aligns across 9 bases. J gave up 6 bases and V 2 bases, and 10 bases lay outside the gene matches. The germline V gene encodes CDR1 LGHNA and CDR2 YNFKEQ. There are 17 residues in the CDR3. CDR3 protein: CASSQLAGTLGAGELFF. CDR3 nucleotide sequence: TGTGCCAGCAGCCAACTAGCGGGAACCCTTGGGGCCGGGGAGCTGTTTTTT.